A selection of T cell receptor beta chains follows, all from one sample in a study of shared clonotypes between healthy human individuals. TCRdb's table, derived via immunoSEQ multiplex PCR, lists solely in-frame clones and lacks some. The sample consists of about 380,000 clones, around 96% of them appearing once. The sequenced material came from memory CD8+ T cells sorted from blood. The receptors were sampled from a man aged 25 to 45 in good health. Both conserved end residues are part of each CDR3. A D gene is named only where the DNA matches it firmly. The size of a clone is reported for some rows only, either as once, few or many, or as a class for expanded clones.

V: TRBV7-8; D: TRBD2; J: TRBJ2-1; size: -; DNA: TGTGCCAGCAGCCCCGAACCGGGACTAGTTCACAATGAGCAGTTCTTC; CDR3: CASSPEPGLVHNEQFF
V: TRBV30; D: -; J: TRBJ1-2; size: -; DNA: TGTGCCTGGAGTATGGGGAGGAATGGCTACACCTTC; CDR3: CAWSMGRNGYTF
V: TRBV5-1; D: TRBD2; J: TRBJ2-1; size: -; DNA: TGCGCCAGCAGCTTGGGCGGGAGTGCCAATGAGCAGTTCTTC; CDR3: CASSLGGSANEQFF
V: TRBV11-3; D: -; J: TRBJ2-5; size: once; DNA: TGTGCCAGCAGTACGGAAGACAGGGGAGGGCGAGAGACCCAGTACTTC; CDR3: CASSTEDRGGRETQYF
V: TRBV2; D: -; J: TRBJ2-7; size: once; DNA: TGTGCCAGCAGTGACCCGGACAGCTACGAGCAGTACTTC; CDR3: CASSDPDSYEQYF
V: TRBV28; D: TRBD1; J: TRBJ2-7; size: -; DNA: TGTGCCAGCAGTCAGTGGGACAGAGCCTACGAGCAGTACTTC; CDR3: CASSQWDRAYEQYF
V: TRBV6-6; D: TRBD1; J: TRBJ1-2; size: -; DNA: TGTGCCAGCAGTGACAGGGGTTCTTCTAACTATGGCTACACCTTC; CDR3: CASSDRGSSNYGYTF
V: TRBV10-2; D: -; J: TRBJ2-5; size: once; DNA: TGCGCCAGTGCGTTACAAGAGACCCAGTACTTC; CDR3: CASALQETQYF
V: TRBV21-1; D: -; J: TRBJ2-1; size: -; DNA: TGTGCCAGCAGTATTCGGGACTCTCTGAGGAATGAGCAGTTCTTC; CDR3: CASSIRDSLRNEQFF
V: TRBV5-1; D: -; J: TRBJ1-4; size: -; DNA: TGCGCCAGCAGCCCCGACGGTTATAATGAAAAACTGTTTTTT; CDR3: CASSPDGYNEKLFF
V: TRBV29-1; D: -; J: TRBJ1-1; size: once; DNA: TGCAGCGTTCATACAACGAACACTGAAGCTTTCTTT; CDR3: CSVHTTNTEAFF
V: TRBV28; D: TRBD1; J: TRBJ1-1; size: -; DNA: TGTGCCAGCAAGGGGGCTGGGGCTAGGACTGAAGCTTTCTTT; CDR3: CASKGAGARTEAFF
V: TRBV2; D: -; J: TRBJ1-5; size: -; DNA: TGTGCCAGCAGTGACGATAGCAATCAGCCCCAGCATTTT; CDR3: CASSDDSNQPQHF
V: TRBV6-1; D: TRBD1; J: TRBJ1-5; size: -; DNA: TGTGCCAGCAGTGGACGGACAGGGGGGGAGAGCAATCAGCCCCAGCATTTT; CDR3: CASSGRTGGESNQPQHF
V: TRBV28; D: -; J: TRBJ1-1; size: -; DNA: TGTGCCAGCAGTACAGGGCTGAACACTGAAGCTTTCTTT; CDR3: CASSTGLNTEAFF
V: TRBV28; D: -; J: TRBJ1-2; size: -; DNA: TGTGCCAGCAGTTTAGGGGGGAAGTGGAACTATGGCTACACCTTC; CDR3: CASSLGGKWNYGYTF
V: TRBV9; D: -; J: TRBJ1-3; size: -; DNA: TGTGCCAGCAGCCAGGGAAACACCATATATTTT; CDR3: CASSQGNTIYF
V: TRBV28; D: -; J: TRBJ2-7; size: once; DNA: TGTGCCAGCAGTCCTCGGCTGAGGCTTACCTACGAGCAGTACTTC; CDR3: CASSPRLRLTYEQYF
V: TRBV19; D: -; J: TRBJ1-5; size: -; DNA: TGTGCCACCTCCGGTTATAGCAATCAGCCCCAGCATTTT; CDR3: CATSGYSNQPQHF
V: TRBV19; D: -; J: TRBJ2-5; size: -; DNA: TGTGCCAGTAGTATAGTAGGGACACAAGAGACCCAGTACTTC; CDR3: CASSIVGTQETQYF
V: TRBV18; D: TRBD2; J: TRBJ2-1; size: -; DNA: TGTGCCAGCTCACCAACTAGCGACGGTGAGCAGTTCTTC; CDR3: CASSPTSDGEQFF
V: TRBV7-9; D: -; J: TRBJ1-2; size: -; DNA: TGTGCCAGCAGCGACAGCCCATGGGGCAACTATGGCTACACCTTC; CDR3: CASSDSPWGNYGYTF
V: TRBV19; D: TRBD2; J: TRBJ2-2; size: -; DNA: TGTGCCAGTAGTACATACAGGGTTGGGCTAGCGGGAGGGCCGAACACCGGGGAGCTGTTTTTT; CDR3: CASSTYRVGLAGGPNTGELFF
V: TRBV5-1; D: TRBD2; J: TRBJ2-7; size: -; DNA: TGCGCCAGCAGCTGGGGGACTAGCGGGAGCCGCGAGCAGTACTTC; CDR3: CASSWGTSGSREQYF
V: TRBV9; D: -; J: TRBJ2-3; size: -; DNA: TGTGCCAGCAGCGTAAATACGGGAGAGGGCACAGATACGCAGTATTTT; CDR3: CASSVNTGEGTDTQYF
V: TRBV6-6; D: -; J: TRBJ1-6; size: -; DNA: TGTGCCAGCAGTTACGGGGACGGACCCCTCCACTTT; CDR3: CASSYGDGPLHF
V: TRBV18; D: -; J: TRBJ1-1; size: -; DNA: TGTGCCAGCTCACTGTCCGAGAGCGTCACTGAAGCTTTCTTT; CDR3: CASSLSESVTEAFF
V: TRBV7-9; D: -; J: TRBJ2-5; size: -; DNA: TGTGCCAGCAGCTTAGTATACAGGGAAGAGACCCAGTACTTC; CDR3: CASSLVYREETQYF
V: TRBV27; D: -; J: TRBJ1-2; size: -; DNA: TGTGCCAGCAGGAGAGGGGGGGAGTATGGCTACACCTTC; CDR3: CASRRGGEYGYTF
V: TRBV6-6; D: -; J: TRBJ2-5; size: once; DNA: TGTGCCAGCAGCAAAAGACTCTTCCAAGAGACCCAGTACTTC; CDR3: CASSKRLFQETQYF
V: TRBV20-1; D: -; J: TRBJ2-5; size: -; DNA: TGCAGTGAAATAACTCAAGAGACCCAGTACTTC; CDR3: CSEITQETQYF
V: TRBV28; D: -; J: TRBJ2-5; size: -; DNA: TGTGCCAGCAGTTTACCCCCTGGGACCCGAGGGCAAGAGACCCAGTACTTC; CDR3: CASSLPPGTRGQETQYF
V: TRBV11-2; D: -; J: TRBJ2-6; size: -; DNA: TGTGCCAGCAGCTACTACGCGGCAGCGAGCTCTGGGGCCAACGTCCTGACTTTC; CDR3: CASSYYAAASSGANVLTF